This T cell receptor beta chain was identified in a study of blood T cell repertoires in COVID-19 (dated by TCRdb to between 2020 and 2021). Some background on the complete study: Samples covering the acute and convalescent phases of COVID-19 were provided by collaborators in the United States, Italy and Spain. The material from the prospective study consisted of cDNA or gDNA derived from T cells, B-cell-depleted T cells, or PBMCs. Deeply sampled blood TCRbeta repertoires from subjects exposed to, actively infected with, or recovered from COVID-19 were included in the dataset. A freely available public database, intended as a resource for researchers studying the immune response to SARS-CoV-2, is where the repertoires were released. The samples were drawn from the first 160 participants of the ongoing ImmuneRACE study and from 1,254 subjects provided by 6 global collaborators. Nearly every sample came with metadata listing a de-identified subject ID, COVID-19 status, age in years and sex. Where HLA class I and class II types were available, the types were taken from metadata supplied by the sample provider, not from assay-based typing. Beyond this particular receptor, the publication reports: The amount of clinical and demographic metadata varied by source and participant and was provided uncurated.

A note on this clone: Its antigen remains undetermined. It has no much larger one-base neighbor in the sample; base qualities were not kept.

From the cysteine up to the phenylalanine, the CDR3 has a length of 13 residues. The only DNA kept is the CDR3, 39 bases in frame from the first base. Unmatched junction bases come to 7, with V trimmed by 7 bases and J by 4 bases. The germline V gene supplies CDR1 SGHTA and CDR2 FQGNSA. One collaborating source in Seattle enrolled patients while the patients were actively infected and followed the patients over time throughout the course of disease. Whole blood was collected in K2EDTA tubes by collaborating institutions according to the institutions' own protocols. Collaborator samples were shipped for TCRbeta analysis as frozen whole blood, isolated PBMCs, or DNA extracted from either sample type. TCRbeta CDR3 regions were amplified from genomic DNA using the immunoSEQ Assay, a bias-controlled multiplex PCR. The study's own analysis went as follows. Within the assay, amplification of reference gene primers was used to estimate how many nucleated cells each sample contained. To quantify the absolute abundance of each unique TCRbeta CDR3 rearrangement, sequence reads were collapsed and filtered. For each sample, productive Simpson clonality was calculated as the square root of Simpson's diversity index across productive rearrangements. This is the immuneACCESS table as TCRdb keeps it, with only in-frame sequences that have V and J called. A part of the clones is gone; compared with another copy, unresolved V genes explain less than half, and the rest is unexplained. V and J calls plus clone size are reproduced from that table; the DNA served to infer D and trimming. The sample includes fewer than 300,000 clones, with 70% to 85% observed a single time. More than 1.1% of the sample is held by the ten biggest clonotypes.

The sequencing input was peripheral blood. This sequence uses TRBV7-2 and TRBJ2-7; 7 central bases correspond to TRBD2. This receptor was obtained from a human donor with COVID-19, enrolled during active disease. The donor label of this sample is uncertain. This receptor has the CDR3 CASTSSGPYEQYF. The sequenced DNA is TGTGCCAGCACCTCTAGCGGCCCATACGAGCAGTACTTC.